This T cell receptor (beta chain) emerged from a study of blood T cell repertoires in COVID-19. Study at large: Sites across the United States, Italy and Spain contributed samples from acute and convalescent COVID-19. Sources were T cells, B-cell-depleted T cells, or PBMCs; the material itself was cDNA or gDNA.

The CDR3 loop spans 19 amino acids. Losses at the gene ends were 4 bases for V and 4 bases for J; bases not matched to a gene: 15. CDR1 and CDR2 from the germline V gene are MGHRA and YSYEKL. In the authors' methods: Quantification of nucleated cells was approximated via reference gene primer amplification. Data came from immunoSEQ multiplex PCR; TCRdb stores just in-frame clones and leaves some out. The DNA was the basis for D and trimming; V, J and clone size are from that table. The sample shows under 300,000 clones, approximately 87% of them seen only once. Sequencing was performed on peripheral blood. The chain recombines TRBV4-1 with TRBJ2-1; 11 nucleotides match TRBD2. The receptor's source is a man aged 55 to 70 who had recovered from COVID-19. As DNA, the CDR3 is TGCGCCAGCAGCCGATTAGGACAGAGAGCTAGCGGGAGGTACAATGAGCAGTTCTTC. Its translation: CASSRLGQRASGRYNEQFF.